Each of the 18 T cell receptor beta chains below was sequenced from the same sample in a study of OX40 agonist ivuxolimab in advanced cancers. Sequencing used immunoSEQ multiplex PCR; TCRdb keeps in-frame clones, though not all of them. The table has about 80,000 clones, over 75% seen once. Sequences were derived from CD4+ or CD8+ T cells sorted from blood, sampled in a trial of the OX40 agonist ivuxolimab. The receptors were gathered from an adult with an advanced solid tumor such as melanoma, head and neck, liver or kidney cancer.

The V call is TRBV9, the J call TRBJ2-2; the D gene is possibly TRBD2 (5 bases). Germline assignment: CDR1 SGDLS and CDR2 YYNGEE. Trimming stripped 4 bases from V and 4 bases from J, with 11 bases between. The CDR3 is 14 residues long. The CDR3 coding sequence is TGTGCCAGCAGCTTCGGGGTCCGCACCGGGGAGCTGTTTTTT. Protein product: CASSFGVRTGELFF. Using reference TRBV9 and TRBJ2-2 for the parts outside the CDR3, the full variable domain is DSGVTQTPKHLITATGQRVTLRCSPRSGDLSVYWYQQSLDQGLQFLIQYYNGEERAKGNILERFSAQQFPDLHSELNLSSLELGDSALYFCASSFGVRTGELFFGEGSRLTVL.

V is TRBV28 and J is TRBJ2-3; the D gene is possibly TRBD1 (7 bases). The CDR3 has 15 amino acids. The V end lost 7 bases, the J end lost 3 bases, and 17 bases lay between the germline ends. Germline V gives CDR1 MDHEN, CDR2 SYDVKM. The CDR3: CASTPGARGTDTQYF. CDR3 nucleotide sequence: TGTGCCAGCACCCCGGGGGCCAGGGGGACAGATACGCAGTATTTT.

This chain joins TRBV7-2 and TRBJ1-6; weak D call: TRBD1 (5 bases). Trimming cost V 5 bases and J 7 bases, with 18 bases left between them. From germline, CDR1 is SGHTA and CDR2 FQGNSA. This CDR3 contains 16 residues. The CDR3 sequence: CASSLSGGLPNSPLHF. The CDR3 region has the DNA TGTGCCAGCAGCCTCTCCGGGGGACTGCCCAATTCACCCCTCCACTTT.

This chain links TRBV6-1 with TRBJ2-7, with TRBD1 matching over 8 bases. Looked up from germline, CDR1 is MNHNS and CDR2 is SASEGT. The ends lost 5 bases at V and 0 bases at J; junction bases unmatched: 3. CDR3 length: 14 residues. The CDR3 spells CASSTGTGSYEQYV. In DNA, the CDR3 is TGTGCCAGCAGTACCGGGACAGGCTCCTACGAGCAGTACGTC.

The V gene is TRBV6-5, the J gene TRBJ2-3; maybe TRBD1 (5 bases). The CDR3 spans 15 residues. Germline V gene sequence: CDR1 MNHEY, CDR2 SVGAGI. Deletions cut 7 bases from V and 0 bases from J, with 14 bases between. This CDR3 reads CASNSVGASTDTQYF. The DNA of the CDR3 is TGTGCCAGCAACTCGGTTGGGGCCAGCACAGATACGCAGTATTTT.

The chain uses TRBV4-2 and TRBJ2-5, with 8 bases fitting TRBD1. Germline V CDR1 and CDR2: LGHNA, YNFKEQ. With 0 bases clipped from V and 0 bases from J, the junction kept 3 bases outside the gene matches. This CDR3 contains 16 residues. CDR3 sequence: CASSQEYRGYQETQYF. As DNA, the CDR3 is TGTGCCAGCAGCCAAGAGTACAGGGGGTACCAAGAGACCCAGTACTTC.

This clone was seen once. The chain has TRBV10-3 and TRBJ2-3; either TRBD1 or TRBD2 may fit D (5 bases each). Germline CDR1 reads ENHRY; CDR2 reads SYGVKD. The CDR3 covers 13 residues. Trimming cost V 9 bases and J 5 bases, with 15 bases left between them. The chain's CDR3 is CAIRDSGGDTQYF. The CDR3 DNA reads as TGTGCCATACGAGATTCTGGGGGAGATACGCAGTATTTT.

The chain is built from TRBV2 and TRBJ1-4; D unresolved. The V and J ends lost 7 bases and 8 bases respectively, with 14 bases between them. This CDR3 has 13 residues. Germline V gene sequence: CDR1 SNHLY, CDR2 FYNNEI. The CDR3 sequence: CASTSIRGEKLFF. The CDR3 DNA sequence: TGTGCCAGCACAAGCATAAGAGGGGAAAAACTGTTTTTT.

The chain joins TRBV19 to TRBJ2-1, with 7 bases aligning to TRBD2. This CDR3 has 13 residues. V trimming: 3 bases; J trimming: 8 bases; junction bases outside the gene matches: 4. Germline V gene lookup returns CDR1 LNHDA and CDR2 SQIVND (reference sequence). CDR3 coding DNA: TGTGCCAGTAGTATCGTCGGGGGGTATGAGCAGTTCTTC. Its protein product is CASSIVGGYEQFF.

The sample holds a few counts of this clone. V usage is TRBV14 and J usage is TRBJ1-1, with TRBD1 as a possible D gene (5 bases). This CDR3 comprises 14 residues. Trimming pared 8 bases from V and 0 bases from J, leaving 13 bases between. Germline V gene sequence: CDR1 SGHDN, CDR2 FVKESK. For the CDR3, the DNA is TGTGCCAGCCGGGGGATGGAAATGAACACTGAAGCTTTCTTT. Translation: CASRGMEMNTEAFF.

The chain couples TRBV5-1 to TRBJ2-5; 7 nucleotides agree with TRBD2. Germline CDR1 is SGHRS and CDR2 is YFSETQ. The CDR3 is made up of 14 amino acids. V trimming: 3 bases; J trimming: 2 bases; junction bases outside the gene matches: 4. CDR3 nucleotides: TGCGCCAGCAGCTATCTCGGGGGGCAAGAGACCCAGTACTTC. Protein sequence: CASSYLGGQETQYF.

The CDR3 sequence is CASSLSDRGYEQYF. The DNA for the CDR3 is TGTGCCAGCAGCTTGAGCGACAGAGGTTACGAGCAGTACTTC. The genes are TRBV11-2 and TRBJ2-7, with D possibly being TRBD1 (5 bases). Germline V gene sequence: CDR1 SGHAT, CDR2 FQNNGV. The CDR3 totals 14 residues. V dropped 3 bases and J dropped 4 bases, with 13 bases sitting between them.

The chain combines TRBV2 with TRBJ1-2; D is possibly TRBD1 (5 bases). V shed 7 bases and J shed 5 bases, with 14 bases lying between them. The length of the CDR3 is 13 residues. CDR1 and CDR2 (germline): SNHLY, FYNNEI. The CDR3 sequence is CASKLGLSYGYTF. Here the CDR3 DNA reads TGTGCCAGCAAGCTGGGACTTAGTTATGGCTACACCTTC.

The rearrangement links TRBV7-2 to TRBJ2-2; no clear D. Germline V lookup: CDR1 SGHTA, CDR2 FQGNSA. The V and J ends lost 4 bases and 8 bases respectively, with 8 bases between them. The CDR3 sequence is 12 residues long. This chain's CDR3 is CASSSGSGELFF. The CDR3 DNA reads TGTGCCAGCAGCTCTGGGTCAGGGGAGCTGTTTTTT. Using reference TRBV7-2 and TRBJ2-2 for the parts outside the CDR3, the full variable domain is GAGVSQSPSNKVTEKGKDVELRCDPISGHTALYWYRQSLGQGLEFLIYFQGNSAPDKSGLPSDRFSAERTGGSVSTLTIQRTQQEDSAVYLCASSSGSGELFFGEGSRLTVL.

This clone was recorded once. This chain joins TRBV20-1 and TRBJ2-5; D ambiguous. Germline assignment: CDR1 DFQATT and CDR2 SNEGSKA (reference sequence). V was cut by 6 bases and J by 5 bases, with 4 bases left in between. The CDR3 sequence is 9 residues long. The CDR3 sequence: CSAKETQYF. CDR3 nucleotide sequence: TGCAGTGCAAAGGAGACCCAGTACTTC.

This chain uses TRBV7-2 with TRBJ2-7; 7 bases map to TRBD2. The CDR3 sequence is 15 residues long. The V segment lost 3 bases and the J segment 3 bases; nucleotides outside the gene matches: 8. Germline V gene data show CDR1 as SGHTA and CDR2 as FQGNSA. CDR3 sequence reads: CASSFKAGQYYEQYF. As DNA, the CDR3 is TGTGCCAGCAGCTTTAAAGCGGGGCAGTACTACGAGCAGTACTTC. Drawing the rest from reference TRBV7-2 and TRBJ2-7, the complete variable domain is GAGVSQSPSNKVTEKGKDVELRCDPISGHTALYWYRQSLGQGLEFLIYFQGNSAPDKSGLPSDRFSAERTGGSVSTLTIQRTQQEDSAVYLCASSFKAGQYYEQYFGPGTRLTVT.

This rearrangement joins TRBV4-1 to TRBJ2-7, with D perhaps matching TRBD2 (5 bases). V was clipped by 0 bases and J by 2 bases, with 11 bases between them. Germline V gene sequence: CDR1 MGHRA, CDR2 YSYEKL. This CDR3 has 15 amino acids. In DNA, the CDR3 is TGCGCCAGCAGCCAAGATGGGCGGGCGGCCTACGAGCAGTACTTC. It specifies CASSQDGRAAYEQYF.

The V call is TRBV11-1, the J call TRBJ2-1, with TRBD2 identical over 12 bases. CDR1 and CDR2 from the germline V gene are SGHAT and FQDESV (reference sequence). Losses at the gene ends were 4 bases for V and 3 bases for J; bases not matched to a gene: 4. CDR3 length: 16 residues. CDR3 nucleotide sequence: TGTGCCAGCAGCTCCAGACTAGCGGGAGACTACAATGAGCAGTTCTTC. Its translation is CASSSRLAGDYNEQFF.